The 11 T cell receptor beta chains listed next were all sequenced from one sample in a study of OX40 agonist ivuxolimab in advanced cancers. Measured with immunoSEQ multiplex PCR; TCRdb has only the in-frame clones, and not every one. This table holds tens of thousands of clones, less than 90% found once. The sample was CD4+ or CD8+ T cells sorted from blood, taken in a trial of the OX40 agonist ivuxolimab. The receptors were gathered from an adult with an advanced solid tumor such as melanoma, head and neck, liver or kidney cancer.

This rearrangement joins TRBV9 to TRBJ2-5, with 8 positions matching TRBD2. Germline V gene sequence: CDR1 SGDLS, CDR2 YYNGEE. There are 16 residues in the CDR3. After removal of 2 bases from V and 0 bases from J, the junction contained 6 bases not matched to a gene. As DNA, the CDR3 is TGTGCCAGCAGCGTCGGTGTTAGCGGGGACCAAGAGACCCAGTACTTC. Amino acid sequence: CASSVGVSGDQETQYF.

The V call is TRBV5-1, the J call TRBJ2-3; 8 nucleotides agree with TRBD2. Germline CDR1 SGHRS, CDR2 YFSETQ. This CDR3 is built from 16 residues. With 3 bases clipped from V and 4 bases from J, the junction kept 10 bases outside the gene matches. The CDR3 DNA follows: TGCGCCAGCAGCTCCCAAGGGCTAGCGGGCGCAGATACGCAGTATTTT. Translated, it gives CASSSQGLAGADTQYF.

The chain is built from TRBV4-2 and TRBJ1-1, with D tentatively TRBD1 (6 bases). The CDR3 has 15 amino acids. V was trimmed by 1 base and J by 5 bases, leaving 14 bases between them. Germline lookup yields CDR1 LGHNA and CDR2 YNFKEQ. CDR3 residues: CASSQVGSRGTEAFF. The DNA of the CDR3 is TGTGCCAGCAGCCAAGTGGGATCGAGGGGGACTGAAGCTTTCTTT.

The genes are TRBV4-2 and TRBJ2-5, with 8 bases fitting TRBD2. J was trimmed by 5 bases and V by 0 bases; bases with no gene match: 11. The CDR3 sequence is 17 residues long. Germline V gene lookup returns CDR1 LGHNA and CDR2 YNFKEQ. Here the CDR3 DNA reads TGTGCCAGCAGCCAAGAAGGGAACGGGAGGGCCCGGGAGACCCAGTACTTC. Its protein product is CASSQEGNGRARETQYF.

This chain joins TRBV11-3 and TRBJ2-7; D is possibly TRBD1 (6 bases). Between the trimmed V and J ends, which lost 0 bases and 3 bases, there was a span of 15 bases. The CDR3 loop spans 16 amino acids. Germline values: CDR1 SGHNT, CDR2 YENEEA. The CDR3 DNA follows: TGTGCCAGCAGCTTAGAACTACAGGGTCCCCTCTACGAGCAGTACTTC. It yields the protein CASSLELQGPLYEQYF. Looking up the rest from reference TRBV11-3 and TRBJ2-7 gives the full variable domain: EAGVVQSPRYKIIEKKQPVAFWCNPISGHNTLYWYLQNLGQGPELLIRYENEEAVDDSQLPKDRFSAERLKGVDSTLKIQPAELGDSAVYLCASSLELQGPLYEQYFGPGTRLTVT.

The rearrangement joins TRBV9 to TRBJ1-6; 7 bases are shared with TRBD1. Trimming at V came to 4 bases and at J to 6 bases, leaving 7 bases not matched to a gene. Per the germline V gene, CDR1 is SGDLS and CDR2 is YYNGEE. The CDR3 is 15 amino acids. CDR3 DNA: TGTGCCAGCAGCCCCGGACAGGCTCCTAATTCACCCCTCCACTTT. Translation: CASSPGQAPNSPLHF. Full variable domain (missing parts from reference TRBV9 and TRBJ1-6): DSGVTQTPKHLITATGQRVTLRCSPRSGDLSVYWYQQSLDQGLQFLIQYYNGEERAKGNILERFSAQQFPDLHSELNLSSLELGDSALYFCASSPGQAPNSPLHFGNGTRLTVT.

The chain employs TRBV7-6 and TRBJ1-4; D is unresolved. V was clipped by 3 bases and J by 0 bases, with 8 bases between them. This CDR3 spans 15 amino acids. Germline V CDR1 and CDR2: SGHVS, FNYEAQ. The CDR3 protein is CASSFHSATNEKLFF. Here the CDR3 DNA reads TGTGCCAGCAGCTTCCACAGTGCAACTAATGAAAAACTGTTTTTT.

With regard to this clone: In the same sample, other DNA sequences code for this CDR3. The chain combines TRBV2 with TRBJ1-2; TRBD1 agrees at 7 bases. This CDR3 has 14 amino acids. The germline CDR1 and CDR2 sequences are SNHLY and FYNNEI. V trimming: 6 bases; J trimming: 4 bases; junction bases outside the gene matches: 8. Here the CDR3 DNA reads TGTGCCAGCAGGGTTGAGGGGGCAGGCTATGGCTACACCTTC. Translating gives CASRVEGAGYGYTF.

The chain links TRBV7-6 to TRBJ2-1; D is perhaps TRBD2 (6 bases). V lost 3 bases and J 0 bases, leaving 18 bases between the germline ends. Germline values: CDR1 SGHVS, CDR2 FNYEAQ. The CDR3 runs to 18 residues. The CDR3 here is CASSFRAGRLSSYNEQFF. The CDR3 nucleotides read TGTGCCAGCAGCTTCCGGGCGGGGAGACTCAGCTCCTACAATGAGCAGTTCTTC.

The chain uses TRBV5-6 and TRBJ1-2; tentative D call: TRBD1 (6 bases). CDR1 is SGHDT and CDR2 is YYEEEE in the germline V gene. The CDR3 is made up of 14 amino acids. V was pared by 4 bases and J by 7 bases, with 17 bases between. For the CDR3, the DNA is TGTGCCAGCAGCGCCAGGGGAGTGAGTCGTGGCTACACCTTC. Translating it yields CASSARGVSRGYTF.

The rearrangement joins TRBV5-1 to TRBJ2-2, with D hard to call. Germline assignment: CDR1 SGHRS and CDR2 YFSETQ. This CDR3 is built from 16 residues. Trimming shortened V by 4 bases and J by 4 bases, and 17 bases separated the two germline ends. The DNA of the CDR3 is TGCGCCAGCAGCCACTCGCCCCGAGGTGGCACCGGGGAGCTGTTTTTT. Encoded protein: CASSHSPRGGTGELFF.